The 8 T cell receptor beta chains listed next were all sequenced from one sample in a study of regulatory T cells in long-lasting Graves disease (dated by TCRdb to the early 2020s). The sample's time point label, decoded: newly diagnosed GD, antithyroid drugs for less than 3 months. For both TCR sequencing and RNA sequencing, RNA was extracted from PBMCs using TRIzol. The library was generated by multiplex PCR. Reads for this sample came from an Illumina HiSeq 4000. To build TCR beta libraries, CDR3 regions were amplified by Arm-PCR using iRepertoire HTBI primers. Through fastp at Q25 and MiXCR, TCRdb rebuilt clones from the public reads, retaining in-frame beta chains. Entries are consolidated by CDR3 protein sequence, retaining the most common genes and DNA. A total of 500,000 or so distinct CDR3 sequences appear in this sample, 12% to 15% of them only once. The top ten hold approximately 17% of the sample.

The sample was also reused in another study, on T cells in Graves' hyperthyroidism and ophthalmopathy.

Sequences were derived from peripheral blood mononuclear cells (PBMCs), sampled at new diagnosis, from a patient treated with antithyroid drugs. These receptors were obtained from a woman between 45 and 60 years old with Graves disease. Donor details come from another sample of the same person, matched by shared clones.

The chain combines TRBV10-3 with TRBJ1-2; D is undetermined. The germline V gene encodes CDR1 ENHRY and CDR2 SYGVKD. Trimming pared 3 bases from V and 0 bases from J, leaving 11 bases between. The CDR3 runs to 15 residues. The chain's CDR3 is CAISDPTSSNYGYTF. In DNA, the CDR3 is TGTGCCATCAGTGACCCGACGAGTTCTAACTATGGCTACACCTTC.

This chain joins TRBV5-6 and TRBJ2-7, with 9 bases aligning to TRBD1. The germline gives CDR1 SGHDT, CDR2 YYEEEE. The CDR3 extends over 16 amino acids. With V trimmed by 3 bases and J by 4 bases, 11 bases remained unmatched. As DNA, the CDR3 is TGTGCCAGCAGCTCCGGACAGGGGTCATATTATTACGAGCAGTACTTC. Its protein is CASSSGQGSYYYEQYF.

The rearrangement links TRBV5-1 to TRBJ2-1; 8 positions match TRBD2. The CDR3 loop spans 14 amino acids. CDR1 and CDR2 from the germline V gene are SGHRS and YFSETQ. V gave up 6 bases and J gave up 4 bases; unmatched junction bases: 6. DNA for the CDR3: TGCGCCAGCAATCCCACTAGCGGATACAATGAGCAGTTCTTC. Its translation is CASNPTSGYNEQFF.

This clonotype has just one count. A much larger clone sits a single nucleotide away, making a read error possible. This chain uses TRBV7-3 with TRBJ2-1; no clear D gene. The CDR3 sequence is 14 residues long. Germline values: CDR1 SGHTA, CDR2 FQGTGA. The CDR3 DNA reads as TGTGCCTGCAGCTCTCTAGGTGGGTTCAATGAGCAGTTCTTC. Its protein is CACSSLGGFNEQFF. The full variable domain, rest sourced from reference TRBV7-3 and TRBJ2-1, is GAGVSQTPSNKVTEKGKYVELRCDPISGHTALYWYRQSLGQGPEFLIYFQGTGAADDSGLPNDRFFAVRPEGSVSTLKIQRTERGDSAVYLCACSSLGGFNEQFFGPGTRLTVL.

Of note for this clonotype: A much more abundant neighbour one base away suggests this may be a read error. The chain is built from TRBV12-3 or TRBV12-4 and TRBJ2-7; D gene unclear. The CDR3 contains 12 residues. Trimming removed 8 bases from V and 0 bases from J, with 8 bases in between. The CDR3 DNA follows: TGTGCCAGCTACCCCTCCTCCTACGAGCAGTACTTC. As protein: CASYPSSYEQYF.

The chain couples TRBV7-3 to TRBJ2-2, with D possibly TRBD2 on 6 matching bases. V was cut by 1 base and J by 2 bases, with 14 bases left in between. The V gene's germline CDR1 is SGHTA and CDR2 FQGTGA. This CDR3 has 17 residues. CDR3 DNA: TGTGCCAGCAGCTTAAACCCGGGACTCGGAAACACCGGGGAGCTGTTTTTT. It encodes CASSLNPGLGNTGELFF.

The CDR3 reads CASTPSGLAGGGTDTQYF. CDR3 DNA sequence: TGTGCCAGTACCCCGAGCGGACTAGCGGGAGGAGGCACAGATACGCAGTATTTT. The chain uses TRBV19 and TRBJ2-3, with TRBD2 matching 14 bases. Germline-derived CDR1 and CDR2 are LNHDA and SQIVND (reference sequence). This CDR3 is built from 18 residues. Trimming at V came to 7 bases and at J to 1 base, leaving 10 bases not matched to a gene.

This clonotype was counted ten times or more. This rearrangement joins TRBV5-5 to TRBJ2-7; 7 positions agree with TRBD2. Germline CDR1 is SGHKS and CDR2 is YYEKEE (reference sequence). V dropped 4 bases and J dropped 2; count of bases not matched to a gene: 6. This CDR3 comprises 14 residues. The CDR3 sequence: CASSLSTSTYEQYF. DNA for the CDR3: TGTGCCAGCAGCCTGTCGACTAGCACCTACGAGCAGTACTTC.